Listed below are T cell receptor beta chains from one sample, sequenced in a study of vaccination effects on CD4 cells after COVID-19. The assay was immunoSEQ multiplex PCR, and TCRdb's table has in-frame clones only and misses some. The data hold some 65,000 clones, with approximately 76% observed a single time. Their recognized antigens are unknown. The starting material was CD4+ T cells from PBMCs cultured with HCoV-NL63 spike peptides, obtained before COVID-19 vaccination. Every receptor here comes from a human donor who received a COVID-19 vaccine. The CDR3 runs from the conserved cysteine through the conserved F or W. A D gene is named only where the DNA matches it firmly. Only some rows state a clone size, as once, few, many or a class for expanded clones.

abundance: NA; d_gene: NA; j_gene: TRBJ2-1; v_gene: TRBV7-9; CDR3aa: CASSLDSYNEQFF; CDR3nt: TGTGCCAGCAGCTTAGACAGCTACAATGAGCAGTTCTTC
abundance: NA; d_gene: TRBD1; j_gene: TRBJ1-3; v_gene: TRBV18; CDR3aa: CASSPQQGASGNTIYF; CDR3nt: TGTGCCAGCTCACCACAACAGGGGGCGAGCGGAAACACCATATATTTT
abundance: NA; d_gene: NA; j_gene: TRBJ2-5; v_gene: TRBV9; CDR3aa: CASSAIGSGTQYF; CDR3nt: TGTGCCAGCAGCGCGATCGGGTCAGGGACCCAGTACTTC
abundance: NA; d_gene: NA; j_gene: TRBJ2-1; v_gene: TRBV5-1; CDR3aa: CASSLADQTYNEQFF; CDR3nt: TGCGCCAGCAGCTTGGCAGATCAGACCTACAATGAGCAGTTCTTC
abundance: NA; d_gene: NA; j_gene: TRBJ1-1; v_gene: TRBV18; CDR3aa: CASSPGDTEAFF; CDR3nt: TGTGCCAGCTCACCTGGAGACACTGAAGCTTTCTTT
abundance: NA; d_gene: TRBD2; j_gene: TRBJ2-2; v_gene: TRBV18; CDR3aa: CASWSGETTGELFF; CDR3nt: TGTGCCAGCTGGAGCGGGGAGACCACCGGGGAGCTGTTTTTT
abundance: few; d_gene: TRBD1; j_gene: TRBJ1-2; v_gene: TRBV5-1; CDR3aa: CASSPTGTGGSGYTF; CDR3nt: TGCGCCAGCAGCCCGACCGGGACAGGGGGTTCTGGCTACACCTTC
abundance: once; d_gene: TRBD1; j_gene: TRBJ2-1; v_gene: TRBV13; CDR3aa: CASSFRTGRNEQFF; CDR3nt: TGTGCCAGCAGCTTCCGGACAGGGCGAAATGAGCAGTTCTTC
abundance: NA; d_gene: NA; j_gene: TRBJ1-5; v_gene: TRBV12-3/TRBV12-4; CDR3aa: CASSLGLSQHF; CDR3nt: TGTGCCAGCAGTTTAGGGTTGTCCCAGCATTTT
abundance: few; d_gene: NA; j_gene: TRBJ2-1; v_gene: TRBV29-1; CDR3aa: CSVVWTLYNEQFF; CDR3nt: TGCAGCGTTGTGTGGACCCTCTACAATGAGCAGTTCTTC
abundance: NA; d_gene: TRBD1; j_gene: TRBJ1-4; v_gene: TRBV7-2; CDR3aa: CASSRPGTGYEKLFF; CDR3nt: TGTGCCAGCAGTCGACCCGGGACAGGGTATGAAAAACTGTTTTTT
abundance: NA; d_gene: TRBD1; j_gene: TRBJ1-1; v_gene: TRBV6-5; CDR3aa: CASRVQGGTEAFF; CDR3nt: TGTGCCAGCAGAGTACAGGGGGGCACTGAAGCTTTCTTT
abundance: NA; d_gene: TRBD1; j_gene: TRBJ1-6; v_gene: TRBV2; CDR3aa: CASSGDRIYNSPLHF; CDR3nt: TGTGCCAGCAGTGGGGACAGAATTTATAATTCACCCCTCCACTTT
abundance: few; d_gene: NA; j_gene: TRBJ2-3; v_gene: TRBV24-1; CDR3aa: CATSWGPATDTQYF; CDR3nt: TGTGCCACCAGTTGGGGCCCCGCGACAGATACGCAGTATTTT
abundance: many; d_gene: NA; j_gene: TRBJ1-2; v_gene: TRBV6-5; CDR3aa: CATRQTNYGYTF; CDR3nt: TGTGCCACCCGTCAGACTAACTATGGCTACACCTTC
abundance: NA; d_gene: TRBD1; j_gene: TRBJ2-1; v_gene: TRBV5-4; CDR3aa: CASSGRQGANEQFF; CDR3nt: TGTGCCAGCAGCGGGAGACAGGGTGCCAATGAGCAGTTCTTC
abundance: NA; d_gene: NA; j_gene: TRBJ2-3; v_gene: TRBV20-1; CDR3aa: CSARVGDTQYF; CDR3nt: TGCAGTGCTAGGGTTGGAGATACGCAGTATTTT